This T cell receptor (beta chain) was found in a study of blood T cell repertoires in COVID-19. Study at large: Some COVID-19 samples were acute and others convalescent; all came from the United States, Italy and Spain. T cells, B-cell-depleted T cells, or PBMCs supplied cDNA or gDNA.

In the study's own analysis: Nucleated cell number was recorded as an estimate derived from reference gene primer amplification. The repertoire was sequenced with immunoSEQ multiplex PCR; TCRdb's copy has only in-frame clones and lacks some. The V and J calls and clone size come from that table; D and trimming were worked out from the DNA. The table includes more than 100,000 clones, 85% to 90% detected once. There are 16 residues in the CDR3. V lost 4 bases to trimming and J lost 7 bases; unmatched junction nucleotides: 11. Per germline, CDR1 SGHTA and CDR2 FQGNSA. The V call is TRBV7-2, the J call TRBJ2-7, with 12 bases fitting TRBD2. The clonotype was recovered from a man aged 45 to 65 with active COVID-19. Specimen: peripheral blood. This CDR3 reads CASSSAGTSGRREQYF. The CDR3, as DNA: TGTGCCAGCAGCTCCGCCGGGACTAGCGGGCGACGGGAGCAGTACTTC.